This T cell receptor (beta chain) stems from a study of blood T cell repertoires in COVID-19. Study context: The United States, Italy and Spain were the sources of the acute and convalescent COVID-19 samples. PBMCs, B-cell-depleted T cells, or T cells provided the cDNA or gDNA that made up the material.

Original processing methods: Amplification of reference gene primers was used by the study to estimate nucleated cell counts. The table came from immunoSEQ multiplex PCR; TCRdb's copy has only in-frame clones and leaves some out. V, J and clone size are those of that table, while D and trimming were read from the DNA. The repertoire has about 52,000 clones, more than 70% of them found once; the top ten carry approximately 25%. This CDR3 is 16 amino acids long. The TCR was taken from a woman aged 80 or over with acute or convalescent COVID-19. The sample taken for sequencing was peripheral blood. The chain joins TRBV21-1 to TRBJ1-5; the DNA was not compared with TRBD1, the D call given in the table. TRBV21-1 is a pseudogene. DNA for the CDR3: TGTGCCAGCAGCAGATCCGGGACAGATAAGGATCAGCCCCAGCATTTT. It encodes CASSRSGTDKDQPQHF.